This TCR beta chain came from a study of cytotoxic CD8 clonotypes in ibrutinib-treated CLL. Background on the study: Once treatment had gone on for a median of about twelve months, range 6 to 36, response samples were drawn.

TCRdb keeps only in-frame clones here, not all; method: immunoSEQ multiplex PCR. The sample contains approximately 330,000 clones, roughly 85% of which appear only once. A remark on this clone: Its matching antigen is unknown.

Findings of the study overall: Clonality went up at the time of ibrutinib response, stayed stable in sustained remission, and later dropped back toward its baseline level at progression.

In germline, CDR1 is SGDLS, CDR2 YYNGEE. CDR3 size: 14 residues. V was trimmed by 4 bases and J by 6 bases, leaving 14 bases between them. V and J are TRBV9 and TRBJ2-1; D ambiguous. Sequences were derived from PBMCs, sampled before ibrutinib treatment. This clonotype was obtained from a human donor with chronic lymphocytic leukemia. The CDR3 nucleotides are TGTGCCAGCAGCAAAGGACGTCTAGTCAATGAGCAGTTCTTC. Translation gives CASSKGRLVNEQFF.